A single sample is the source of the 11 T cell receptor beta chains below, sequenced in a study of blood T cells in healthy people across ages (dated by TCRdb to the mid-2010s). Libraries were made using 5' RACE. The sequencer was an Illumina HiSeq 2500. A second roughly 7 to 11 cycle PCR used a sample-barcoded 5' primer and a J-beta primer mix. The public reads were reanalyzed by TCRdb: fastp trimming at Q25, MiXCR alignment, in-frame beta chains only. Each entry is one CDR3 protein sequence, shown with its most common DNA and genes. The sample table records some 1.5 million distinct CDR3 sequences; about 30% of these occur just once. The leading ten clones occupy more than 6% of the sample. What was sequenced was blood. Receptors originate from a woman aged 25 to 39 in good health.

This CDR3 is CASSQEGTGGFIAFF. As DNA, the CDR3 is TGCGCCAGCAGCCAAGAAGGAACGGGTGGATTTATCGCTTTCTTT. This chain links TRBV4-1 with TRBJ1-1; D call uncertain. V was cut by 0 bases and J by 11 bases, with 19 bases left in between. This CDR3 region has 15 residues. Germline V gene data show CDR1 as MGHRA and CDR2 as YSYEKL.

This clonotype was observed a few times. The V gene is TRBV6-5, the J gene TRBJ1-1, with 7 positions matching TRBD1. CDR3 length: 15 residues. Germline V gene data show CDR1 as MNHEY and CDR2 as SVGAGI. V shed 4 bases, J shed 4 bases, and the junction held 9 bases outside the gene matches. The CDR3 loop is CASSFSTGRSTEAFF. The CDR3, as DNA: TGTGCCAGCAGTTTCTCGACAGGGAGGTCCACTGAAGCTTTCTTT.

V gene TRBV20-1 combines with J gene TRBJ1-2; possibly TRBD1 for D (5 bases). This CDR3 is 13 amino acids long. V was shortened by 6 bases and J by 4 bases, with 15 bases between the two germline ends. Germline V gives CDR1 DFQATT, CDR2 SNEGSKA (reference sequence). The CDR3 bases are TGCAGTGCGGCAGGGAGACTGATCTATGGCTACACCTTC. The encoded protein is CSAAGRLIYGYTF.

The gene calls are TRBV7-2 and TRBJ1-3; 7 bases map to TRBD1. The CDR3 runs to 15 residues. Germline lookup yields CDR1 SGHTA and CDR2 FQGNSA. V trimming: 5 bases; J trimming: 2 bases; junction bases outside the gene matches: 6. CDR3 sequence (DNA): TGTGCCAGCAGCGCGGACAGGATCACTGGAAACACCATATATTTT. Translation gives CASSADRITGNTIYF.

This clonotype was recorded only once. The V and J genes are TRBV9 and TRBJ2-3, with a possible D match to TRBD1 (5 bases). CDR1 is SGDLS, CDR2 YYNGEE, per germline. The length of the CDR3 is 16 residues. V was pared by 0 bases and J by 0 bases, with 11 bases between. The CDR3 nucleotides are TGTGCCAGCAGCGTAGCGAGACAGTCTAGCACAGATACGCAGTATTTT. Amino acids: CASSVARQSSTDTQYF.

The chain uses TRBV2 and TRBJ1-2; 9 positions match TRBD1. CDR3 length equals 15 residues. V was pared by 6 bases and J by 7 bases, with 12 bases of the junction left unmatched. Germline V CDR1 and CDR2: SNHLY, FYNNEI. Here the CDR3 reads CASSAGTGNQAGYTF. DNA for the CDR3: TGTGCCAGCAGCGCCGGGACAGGGAATCAGGCTGGCTACACCTTC.

The V gene is TRBV5-1, the J gene TRBJ2-1; 7 nucleotides match TRBD1. The CDR3 is 13 amino acids. V shed 6 bases, J shed 10 bases, and the junction held 10 bases outside the gene matches. Germline loops: CDR1 SGHRS, CDR2 YFSETQ. Written as DNA, the CDR3 is TGCGCCAGCACTACAGGGGTGGCATGGGAGCAGTTCTTC. It translates to CASTTGVAWEQFF.

V gene TRBV9 combines with J gene TRBJ1-6; D possibly corresponds to TRBD1 (6 bases). The CDR3 has 13 amino acids. Per the germline V gene, CDR1 is SGDLS and CDR2 is YYNGEE. Trimming shortened V by 6 bases and J by 6 bases, and 10 bases separated the two germline ends. For the CDR3, the DNA is TGTGCCAGCACCGGGACACCTAATTCACCCCTCCACTTT. It translates to CASTGTPNSPLHF.

This clonotype has only a few counts. The J gene is TRBJ2-4, the V gene TRBV6-1, with D unclear. This CDR3 spans 15 amino acids. The V gene's germline CDR1 is MNHNS and CDR2 SASEGT. V was pared by 2 bases and J by 0 bases, with 8 bases between. The CDR3 nucleotides read TGTGCCAGCAGTGAAACCGGAGTAGCCAAAAACATTCAGTACTTC. Residues: CASSETGVAKNIQYF.

The chain links TRBV3-1 to TRBJ2-3; D unclear. This CDR3 has 14 amino acids. Germline V gene sequence: CDR1 LGHDT, CDR2 YNNKEL (reference sequence). Trimming cost V 0 bases and J 3 bases, with 7 bases left between them. CDR3 coding DNA: TGTGCCAGCAGCCAAGATGATGAGACAGATACGCAGTATTTT. Translated: CASSQDDETDTQYF.

The chain carries TRBV11-2 and TRBJ2-1; 10 nucleotides line up with TRBD2. There are 16 residues in the CDR3. Germline CDR1 and CDR2: SGHAT and FQNNGV. With V trimmed by 1 base and J by 2 bases, 2 bases remained unmatched. CDR3 protein: CASSLASGGPYNEQFF. The CDR3 DNA reads TGTGCCAGCAGCTTAGCTAGCGGGGGTCCCTACAATGAGCAGTTCTTC.